What follows are 2 T cell receptor beta chains derived from one specimen sequenced in a study of shared T cell receptors in the human thymus. Method: immunoSEQ multiplex PCR; TCRdb's copy keeps in-frame clones and lacks some. The top ten hold roughly 0.0094% of the sample, which has some 640,000 clones, about 89% seen once. This same sample was also part of a study on human thymus T cells.

The sequencing sample was made of thymocytes. The origin of the receptors is a boy in the first two years of life with a congenital heart defect.

DNA of the CDR3: TGTGCCAGCAGGGAATCCGGGACAGGGGGCACTGAAGCTTTCTTT. Protein: CASRESGTGGTEAFF. The gene calls are TRBV2 and TRBJ1-1; 11 bases are a match to TRBD1. CDR3 length equals 15 residues. V lost 6 bases and J lost 4; bases outside the gene matches: 7. CDR1 is SNHLY, CDR2 FYNNEI, per germline.

This chain links TRBV19 with TRBJ2-2, with TRBD2 identical over 7 bases. The length of the CDR3 is 18 residues. Germline-derived CDR1 and CDR2 are LNHDA and SQIVND (reference sequence). The ends lost 3 bases at V and 1 base at J; junction bases unmatched: 11. CDR3: CASSIPASGPLNTGELFF. CDR3 coding DNA: TGTGCCAGTAGTATTCCGGCTAGCGGCCCGTTGAACACCGGGGAGCTGTTTTTT.